Included here is one T cell receptor (beta chain) sequence, with context. What it recognizes is unknown. This sample stems from a study of blood T cells in healthy people across ages. Overall study findings and caveats: Long-lived and aged donors differed, with more naive CD4+ cells and higher diversity in the long-lived.

Ranging in age from about 6 to 95, the donors were healthy Caucasian individuals from Russia. This CDR3 has 15 residues. Germline-derived CDR1 and CDR2 are SEHNR and FQNEAQ (reference sequence). Alongside a J-beta primer mix, a sample-barcoded 5' primer served in a second PCR lasting roughly 7 to 11 cycles. TCRdb recomputed calls from the 5' RACE reads with MiXCR, one row per CDR3 protein. In the table there are over a million distinct CDR3 sequences, less than 50% of which are singletons. The TCR originated in an older woman in good health. Sequencing input: blood. The chain carries TRBV7-9 and TRBJ2-5; TRBD2 matches at 7 bases. Gene TRBJ2-7 matches the end of the DNA better, so the J call may be wrong. The CDR3 region has the DNA TGTGCCAGCAGCTTAGGGGACGGGGGGTCCTACGAGCAGTACTTC. Translating it yields CASSLGDGGSYEQYF.